These T cell receptor beta chains were read from a single sample in a study of response to subunit inactivated influenza vaccine. TCRdb ran MiXCR on the RT-PCR reads and lists one entry per CDR3 protein. Of more than 550,000 distinct CDR3 sequences in the sample, 10% to 12% were seen once. Another study also made use of these data, one on T cells expressing NK-cell markers.

Sequencing used PBMCs from blood, obtained on the day of vaccination. The receptor set was obtained from a man in his fifties who received an inactivated influenza vaccine. CDR3s include the opening cysteine and the closing phenylalanine or tryptophan. D genes are given only for firm matches. Some rows mark clone size as missing; the rest say once, few, many or name a class of expanded clone.

D gene: TRBD1
clone size: NA
J gene: TRBJ2-2
V gene: TRBV11-3
CDR3 DNA: TGTGCCAGCAGCCCGCACAGGGGGCGCACCGGGGAGCTGTTTTTT
CDR3 protein: CASSPHRGRTGELFF

D gene: NA
clone size: NA
J gene: TRBJ2-7
V gene: TRBV5-1
CDR3 DNA: TGCGCCAGCAGCTTGGCGGCTGGGGGCCACTACGAGCAGTACTTC
CDR3 protein: CASSLAAGGHYEQYF

D gene: NA
clone size: few
J gene: TRBJ2-1
V gene: TRBV7-9
CDR3 DNA: TGTGCCAGCAGCTTTGAGTTGCGTGGTGAGCAGTTCTTC
CDR3 protein: CASSFELRGEQFF

D gene: TRBD1
clone size: NA
J gene: TRBJ2-3
V gene: TRBV10-1
CDR3 DNA: TGCGCCAGCAGCGGGACAGGGGAGGGAGATACGCAGTATTTT
CDR3 protein: CASSGTGEGDTQYF

D gene: NA
clone size: NA
J gene: TRBJ2-2
V gene: TRBV2
CDR3 DNA: TGTGCCAGCAGTCCACGGACCAGCCGGTCCGGGGAGCTGTTTTTT
CDR3 protein: CASSPRTSRSGELFF

D gene: NA
clone size: NA
J gene: TRBJ1-2
V gene: TRBV5-5
CDR3 DNA: TGTGCCAGCAGCTTGAACCATAAGACGGGAAGTTATGGCTACACCTTC
CDR3 protein: CASSLNHKTGSYGYTF

D gene: NA
clone size: few
J gene: TRBJ1-3
V gene: TRBV5-1
CDR3 DNA: TGCGCCAGCAGCCCCGGGGGGAGCTCTGGAAACACCATATATTTT
CDR3 protein: CASSPGGSSGNTIYF

D gene: NA
clone size: few
J gene: TRBJ2-1
V gene: TRBV7-9
CDR3 DNA: TGTGCCAGCAGCTTAAGCGGACCCGTGGACAATGAGCAGTTCTTC
CDR3 protein: CASSLSGPVDNEQFF

D gene: TRBD2
clone size: many
J gene: TRBJ2-2
V gene: TRBV28
CDR3 DNA: TGTGCCAGCAGTTTTAGCGGGGGGGCCTCCGGGGAGCTGTTTTTT
CDR3 protein: CASSFSGGASGELFF

D gene: NA
clone size: once
J gene: TRBJ2-7
V gene: TRBV7-9
CDR3 DNA: TGTGCCAGCACCATCATGGGAGGCAGCCAGGGCTCCTACGAGCAGTACTTC
CDR3 protein: CASTIMGGSQGSYEQYF

D gene: TRBD2
clone size: few
J gene: TRBJ2-1
V gene: TRBV27
CDR3 DNA: TGTGCCAGCAAACTTCAGACTAGCGGGGGTCGTGAGCAGTTCTTC
CDR3 protein: CASKLQTSGGREQFF

D gene: NA
clone size: NA
J gene: TRBJ2-7
V gene: TRBV7-2
CDR3 DNA: TGTGCCAGCAGCTTAGTCGTCAGCTCCTACGAGCAGTACTTC
CDR3 protein: CASSLVVSSYEQYF

D gene: NA
clone size: few
J gene: TRBJ1-4
V gene: TRBV28
CDR3 DNA: TGTGCCAGCAGTGCTCAAACAAAACTGTTTTTT
CDR3 protein: CASSAQTKLFF

D gene: NA
clone size: NA
J gene: TRBJ2-4
V gene: TRBV28
CDR3 DNA: TGTGCCAGCACTAGCGAGGGCATTCAGTACTTC
CDR3 protein: CASTSEGIQYF

D gene: NA
clone size: few
J gene: TRBJ2-3
V gene: TRBV27
CDR3 DNA: TGTGCCAGCAGTTTTGTCCCCGCAGATACGCAGTATTTT
CDR3 protein: CASSFVPADTQYF

D gene: TRBD1
clone size: NA
J gene: TRBJ2-1
V gene: TRBV6-2/TRBV6-3
CDR3 DNA: TGTGCCAGCAGTCGACAGGGTAGATGGGGCAATGAGCAGTTCTTC
CDR3 protein: CASSRQGRWGNEQFF

D gene: TRBD1
clone size: few
J gene: TRBJ1-1
V gene: TRBV29-1
CDR3 DNA: TGCAGCGTTGGACAGGGCTTGGCTGAAGCTTTCTTT
CDR3 protein: CSVGQGLAEAFF

D gene: NA
clone size: few
J gene: TRBJ1-4
V gene: TRBV5-8
CDR3 DNA: TGTGCCAGCAGCCGACGCGGAAATGAAAAACTGTTTTTT
CDR3 protein: CASSRRGNEKLFF

D gene: NA
clone size: NA
J gene: TRBJ1-5
V gene: TRBV28
CDR3 DNA: TGTGCCAGCAGTCCCGCAGGGGTTAACGGTCAGCCCCAGCATTTT
CDR3 protein: CASSPAGVNGQPQHF

D gene: NA
clone size: few
J gene: TRBJ2-3
V gene: TRBV12-3/TRBV12-4
CDR3 DNA: TGTGCCAGCAGTCAGGGTTCAGCCGGAGATACGCAGTATTTT
CDR3 protein: CASSQGSAGDTQYF

D gene: NA
clone size: few
J gene: TRBJ1-3
V gene: TRBV12-3/TRBV12-4
CDR3 DNA: TGTGCCAGCAGTTTAGCGGGAGGCTCTGGAAACACCATATATTTT
CDR3 protein: CASSLAGGSGNTIYF

D gene: NA
clone size: many
J gene: TRBJ2-6
V gene: TRBV13
CDR3 DNA: TGTGCCAGCAGCTCTTATGGCTCTCGGGCCAACGTCCTGACTTTC
CDR3 protein: CASSSYGSRANVLTF

D gene: NA
clone size: NA
J gene: TRBJ2-5
V gene: TRBV6-2/TRBV6-3
CDR3 DNA: TGTGCCAGCAGTCCAGCCGGACAGAAAGAGACCCAGTACTTC
CDR3 protein: CASSPAGQKETQYF

D gene: NA
clone size: many
J gene: TRBJ1-1
V gene: TRBV5-6
CDR3 DNA: TGTGCCAGCAGCTTGGTTCGCCTGGGGACTGAAGCTTTCTTT
CDR3 protein: CASSLVRLGTEAFF

D gene: TRBD2
clone size: NA
J gene: TRBJ2-1
V gene: TRBV29-1
CDR3 DNA: TGCAGCATTGCTAGCGGGACTAACAATGAGCAGTTCTTC
CDR3 protein: CSIASGTNNEQFF

D gene: NA
clone size: NA
J gene: TRBJ1-1
V gene: TRBV5-4
CDR3 DNA: TGTGCCAGCAGCGCTCCTCCGGGACATCAGAACACTGAAGCTTTCTTT
CDR3 protein: CASSAPPGHQNTEAFF

D gene: NA
clone size: many
J gene: TRBJ1-1
V gene: TRBV7-6
CDR3 DNA: TGTGCCAGCAGCCCCAGTTACCCTATGAACACTGAAGCTTTCTTT
CDR3 protein: CASSPSYPMNTEAFF

D gene: NA
clone size: NA
J gene: TRBJ2-2
V gene: TRBV7-9
CDR3 DNA: TGTGCCAGCAGCTTACGGGACGGTTACACCGGGGAGCTGTTTTTT
CDR3 protein: CASSLRDGYTGELFF

D gene: TRBD1
clone size: few
J gene: TRBJ2-2
V gene: TRBV6-1
CDR3 DNA: TGTGCCAGCAGTGTCCGGGACAGGGGCACCGGGGAGCTGTTTTTT
CDR3 protein: CASSVRDRGTGELFF

D gene: NA
clone size: few
J gene: TRBJ2-2
V gene: TRBV7-9
CDR3 DNA: TGTGCCAGCAGCCCCACTCGGGGGCCGAACACCGGGGAGCTGTTTTTT
CDR3 protein: CASSPTRGPNTGELFF

D gene: NA
clone size: few
J gene: TRBJ2-5
V gene: TRBV4-2
CDR3 DNA: TGTGCCAGCAGCCAAGATCGCGACAGTCTCTTCGAGACCCAGTACTTC
CDR3 protein: CASSQDRDSLFETQYF

D gene: TRBD2
clone size: many
J gene: TRBJ2-2
V gene: TRBV28
CDR3 DNA: TGTGCCAGCTCGAGCTTAATCAGCGGGAGGGCTAACACCGGGGAGCTGTTTTTT
CDR3 protein: CASSSLISGRANTGELFF

D gene: NA
clone size: few
J gene: TRBJ1-2
V gene: TRBV2
CDR3 DNA: TGTGCCAGCAGTGAAAGGCAGGGCGGCAATGGCTACACCTTC
CDR3 protein: CASSERQGGNGYTF